This is a list of T cell receptor beta chains from one sample in a study of regulatory T cells in long-lasting Graves disease. Each CDR3 protein is one row after TCRdb ran MiXCR on the multiplex PCR reads. The sample has roughly 420,000 distinct CDR3 sequences; roughly a sixth are singletons. The material was peripheral blood mononuclear cells (PBMCs), obtained at new diagnosis, from a patient treated with antithyroid drugs. These receptors came from a female donor with Graves disease. CDR3s leave out the opening cysteine and the closing phenylalanine or tryptophan. A D gene is named only where the DNA matches it firmly. Size tells how often a clone was seen (once, few, many) or the class of an expanded clone, and some rows leave it out.

>many|TRBV2|NA
ASSGTEQY
>many|TRBV12-3/TRBV12-4|NA
ASSLGLAEQY
>NA|TRBV7-9|NA
ASSLALRNEQF
>NA|TRBV7-9|NA
ASSLLSPGGETQY
>few|TRBV5-5|NA
ASGGGARGTDTQY
>NA|TRBV4-2|NA
ASSLSVRSYNEQF
>NA|TRBV7-2|NA
ASSLSLATNEKLF
>many|TRBV27|NA
ASSSTGYYEQY
>NA|TRBV7-9|TRBD1
ASSSGTGFQPQH
>few|TRBV27|NA
ASSLDRLGGYT
>NA|TRBV20-1|NA
SAREKGANTGELF
>many|TRBV20-1|TRBD1
SAKGTAHGYEQY
>NA|TRBV24-1|TRBD2
ATSSRSLTGGLAKNIQY
>NA|TRBV27|TRBD2
ASSPTTSGVYQETQY
>many|TRBV4-1|NA
ASSQGQADTDTQY
>few|TRBV4-1|NA
ASSQAEINQPQH
>NA|TRBV4-3|NA
ASSQEDRSGTGETQY
>many|TRBV7-2|TRBD1
ASSFLDRGNEQF
>many|TRBV29-1|NA
SVDGATAYQETQY
>many|TRBV3-1|TRBD2
ASSQLASGIAEQY
>few|TRBV5-5|NA
ASSLARGGNTGELF
>NA|TRBV18|TRBD2
ASSVLADTSSYNEQF
>many|TRBV28|NA
ASSLRQANRAFYEQY
>many|TRBV4-2|TRBD2
ASSHTPGVSGAYEQY
>many|TRBV13|NA
ASSPAGQVTNTEAF
>many|TRBV30|TRBD1
AWSRRPGQGDNEQF
>many|TRBV24-1|NA
ATSDRTYNEQF
>many|TRBV5-5|TRBD1
ASSWGTGADYGYT
>many|TRBV6-1|NA
ASSDVYNSVNTEAF
>many|TRBV30|NA
AWSQGREAF
>many|TRBV28|TRBD2
ASHMPGLAGDREQF
>NA|TRBV15|NA
ATSKDRDTPYEQY
>NA|TRBV7-3|NA
ASSLEAGKGVEQY
>many|TRBV20-1|NA
SARGQVKNEAF
>many|TRBV6-5|NA
ASSYSIFQREF
>many|TRBV27|NA
ASSLLANTGELF
>many|TRBV6-5|TRBD2
ASSSRGEGTDTQY
>many|TRBV9|TRBD1
ASSVGTGGGNEQY
>many|TRBV5-1|NA
ASSLSQDYEQY
>many|TRBV7-3|NA
ASSPEGVGGGQF
>many|TRBV28|NA
ASSFASRVGTEAF
>few|TRBV11-2|TRBD2
ASSLRLAEFTDTQY
>many|TRBV7-2|TRBD1
ASSPPSGQENTEAF
>few|TRBV7-3|TRBD2
ASSLTAGGYNEQF